This passage covers 10 T cell receptor beta chains from one sample sequenced in a study of blood T cells in healthy people across ages. Primers used in a second PCR of about 6 to 11 cycles were a sample-barcoded 5' primer and a J-beta primer mix. From the 5' RACE reads, TCRdb called clonotypes with MiXCR, one entry per CDR3 protein. The data hold about 720,000 distinct CDR3 sequences, with over 20% observed a single time. Sequenced: blood. All receptors come from a man in his 70s in good health.

This clonotype appeared many times. The chain uses TRBV6-5 and TRBJ2-5; D remains ambiguous. V was pared by 9 bases and J by 5 bases, with 25 bases between. The CDR3 consists of 16 residues. Germline V CDR1 and CDR2: MNHEY, SVGAGI. As DNA, the CDR3 is TGTGCCAGTGGGCCGGCACCACTGCACGTTGGGGAGACCCAGTACTTC. Translated: CASGPAPLHVGETQYF.

The V and J genes are TRBV20-1 and TRBJ2-7, with 14 bases fitting TRBD2. The end of the DNA aligns better with TRBJ2-1, so the J call may be wrong. This CDR3 has 16 residues. The V gene's germline CDR1 is DFQATT and CDR2 SNEGSKA (reference sequence). CDR3: CSASRLAGGLGNEQFF. CDR3 coding DNA: TGCAGTGCTAGCCGACTAGCGGGAGGGTTGGGCAATGAGCAGTTCTTC.

This clonotype appeared a few times. V usage is TRBV3-1 and J usage is TRBJ2-7, with D hard to call. From germline, CDR1 is LGHDT and CDR2 YNNKEL (reference sequence). This CDR3 comprises 12 residues. The V gene lost 0 bases and the J gene lost 5 bases, with 5 bases spanning the gap. CDR3 sequence reads: CASSQERHEQYF. CDR3 sequence (DNA): TGTGCCAGCAGCCAAGAAAGGCACGAGCAGTACTTC.

The chain uses TRBV6-5 and TRBJ2-5, with D hard to call. The J call is doubtful: the DNA matches TRBJ2-1 better. This CDR3 has 12 residues. The germline V gene encodes CDR1 MNHEY and CDR2 SVGAGI. CDR3 region: CASSYGMGEQFF. The CDR3 region has the DNA TGTGCCAGCAGTTATGGGATGGGTGAGCAGTTCTTC.

This clonotype was seen a handful of times. The genes are TRBV30 and TRBJ2-4, with D hard to call. Germline CDR1 and CDR2: GTSNPN and SVGIG (reference sequence). Trimming removed 0 bases from V and 0 bases from J, with 6 bases in between. The CDR3 loop spans 14 amino acids. The CDR3 sequence: CAWSVGVAKNIQYF. The DNA for the CDR3 is TGTGCCTGGAGTGTAGGCGTAGCCAAAAACATTCAGTACTTC.

V usage is TRBV29-1 and J usage is TRBJ2-3, with D tentatively TRBD2 (7 bases). V was clipped by 5 bases and J by 8 bases, with 20 bases between them. The CDR3 sequence is 14 residues long. The germline V gene has CDR1 SQVTM and CDR2 ANQGSEA. Here the CDR3 reads CSVRIAGGPGTQYF. The CDR3 DNA reads as TGCAGCGTTCGTATCGCCGGGGGGCCCGGTACGCAGTATTTT.

V and J are TRBV15 and TRBJ1-4; perhaps TRBD1 as D (6 bases). V was clipped by 4 bases and J by 0 bases, with 9 bases between them. The CDR3 sequence is 15 residues long. CDR1 is LNHNV, CDR2 YYDKDF, per germline (reference sequence). The CDR3 loop is CATSTRTATNEKLFF. CDR3 sequence (DNA): TGTGCCACCAGCACCCGGACAGCAACTAATGAAAAACTGTTTTTT.

The genes are TRBV6-6 and TRBJ2-4; 9 positions agree with TRBD1. The CDR3 extends over 15 amino acids. The germline CDR1 and CDR2 sequences are MNHNY and SVGAGI (reference sequence). After removal of 6 bases from V and 7 bases from J, the junction contained 10 bases not matched to a gene. CDR3 coding DNA: TGTGCCAGCAGCGACACCGGGACAGGGAGGAACATTCAGTACTTC. Its protein product is CASSDTGTGRNIQYF.

J is TRBJ2-5 and V is TRBV10-3, with D perhaps matching TRBD1 or TRBD2 (5 bases each). With the DNA end fitting TRBJ2-1 better, the J assignment may be wrong. Germline V gives CDR1 ENHRY, CDR2 SYGVKD. This CDR3 is 15 amino acids long. CDR3 region: CAISGGQGAYNEQFF. CDR3 nucleotide sequence: TGTGCCATCAGTGGGGGTCAGGGAGCCTACAATGAGCAGTTCTTC.

V is TRBV3-1 and J is TRBJ1-5; D not resolved. Germline-derived CDR1 and CDR2 are LGHDT and YNNKEL (reference sequence). V was shortened by 0 bases and J by 5 bases, with 2 bases between the two germline ends. This CDR3 spans 12 amino acids. CDR3 bases: TGTGCCAGCAGCCAAGAGCATCAGCCCCAGCATTTT. Protein sequence: CASSQEHQPQHF.